The 19 T cell receptor beta chains below all came from one sample that was sequenced in a study of regulatory T cells in long-lasting Graves disease. HTBI primers from iRepertoire and Arm-PCR of CDR3 regions yielded the TCR beta libraries. TCRdb processed the multiplex PCR reads anew with MiXCR; each CDR3 protein has one entry. The sample has over 350,000 distinct CDR3 sequences, more than 20% seen once; the top ten hold less than 25%. As to time point: persistent/refractory GD, antithyroid drugs over 5 years with positive TRAb. Extracted PBMC RNA gave rise to the TCR library. This specimen consisted of peripheral blood mononuclear cells (PBMCs), obtained when the disease was refractory, from a patient treated with antithyroid drugs. These receptors originate from a female donor with Graves disease.

This sequence joins TRBV20-1 and TRBJ1-1, with 9 bases matching TRBD1. CDR1 and CDR2 from the germline V gene are DFQATT and SNEGSKA (reference sequence). V trimming: 3 bases; J trimming: 6 bases; junction bases outside the gene matches: 8. The CDR3 runs to 14 residues. CDR3 sequence reads: CSARVQGAGAEAFF. The CDR3 nucleotides are TGCAGTGCTAGGGTACAGGGGGCGGGCGCTGAAGCTTTCTTT.

In its sample, this clonotype was seen a few times. V gene TRBV20-1 combines with J gene TRBJ2-7, with a tentative D call TRBD2 (6 bases). The CDR3 spans 14 residues. The V end was cut by 1 base, the J end by 2 bases, with 12 bases between. Germline CDR1 and CDR2: DFQATT and SNEGSKA (reference sequence). The chain's CDR3 is CSARVRENPYEQYF. CDR3 nucleotide sequence: TGCAGTGCTAGAGTACGGGAGAATCCCTACGAGCAGTACTTC.

Regarding this clonotype: A much larger clone lies a single base off, so this may be a read error. V usage is TRBV20-1 and J usage is TRBJ2-7; D not resolved. Germline V gene lookup returns CDR1 DFQATT and CDR2 SNEGSKA (reference sequence). Trimming took off 4 bases at V and 5 bases at J, with 6 bases between the two ends. CDR3 length: 10 amino acids. CDR3 residues: CSAKRNEQYF. Written as DNA, the CDR3 is TGCAGTGCTAAACGGAACGAGCAGTACTTC.

This clonotype was seen repeatedly, ten times or more. This chain connects TRBV6-2 or TRBV6-3 to TRBJ1-2, with a possible D match to TRBD1 (6 bases). The germline V and J ends were trimmed by 5 bases and 5 bases, with 15 bases remaining between them. CDR1 is MNHEY, CDR2 SVGEGT, per germline. The CDR3 is made up of 14 amino acids. In DNA form, the CDR3 reads TGTGCCAGCAGTCCCCGGGACATTTTTTATGGCTACACCTTC. It specifies CASSPRDIFYGYTF.

In the case of this clonotype: A much larger clone differs by one base, so this may be a read error. The CDR3 bases are TGCAGTGCCCCCGACACCTACGAGCAGTACTTC. Residues: CSAPDTYEQYF. The rearrangement joins TRBV20-1 to TRBJ2-7; D is unresolved. In germline, CDR1 is DFQATT, CDR2 SNEGSKA (reference sequence). The V end was cut by 6 bases, the J end by 2 bases, with 8 bases between. The CDR3 contains 11 residues.

This rearrangement joins TRBV20-1 to TRBJ2-2; D unclear. Germline-derived CDR1 and CDR2 are DFQATT and SNEGSKA (reference sequence). The CDR3 covers 13 residues. In nucleotides, the CDR3 is TGCAGCGCCCGTAAGGAGAACACCGGGGAGCTGTTTTTT. It specifies CSARKENTGELFF.

This clonotype has at least ten counts. The rearrangement uses TRBV28 and TRBJ1-2; 7 positions agree with TRBD1. The CDR3 is 16 amino acids. After removal of 2 bases from V and 4 bases from J, the junction contained 10 bases not matched to a gene. Germline-derived CDR1 and CDR2 are MDHEN and SYDVKM. The CDR3 DNA sequence: TGTGCCAGCAGTTTAGAAGGAGGGGGACAGATCTATGGCTACACCTTC. It specifies CASSLEGGGQIYGYTF.

This clonotype was seen only a few times. The CDR3 nucleotides are TGTGCCAGCAGAGCCGGGACACGGTATGGCTACACCTTC. This translates into CASRAGTRYGYTF. J is TRBJ1-2 and V is TRBV2; tentatively, D is TRBD1 (6 bases). Trimming took 6 bases from V and 5 from J, leaving 13 bases between them. Germline values: CDR1 SNHLY, CDR2 FYNNEI. The CDR3 runs 13 residues.

The chain carries TRBV7-9 and TRBJ1-5; the D is unclear. Deletions cut 5 bases from V and 7 bases from J, with 15 bases between. This CDR3 contains 14 residues. Germline V lookup: CDR1 SEHNR, CDR2 FQNEAQ (reference sequence). The chain's CDR3 is CASSPPGGEQPQHF. In DNA form, the CDR3 reads TGTGCCAGCAGCCCACCGGGTGGGGAACAGCCCCAGCATTTT.

This clonotype has a handful of counts. This CDR3 reads CASRLQQGPGEKLFF. The DNA for the CDR3 is TGTGCCAGCAGGCTCCAACAGGGACCGGGAGAAAAACTGTTTTTT. J is TRBJ1-4 and V is TRBV27; D is perhaps TRBD1 (6 bases). The V and J ends lost 6 bases and 8 bases respectively, with 19 bases between them. This CDR3 contains 15 residues. Per the germline V gene, CDR1 is MNHEY and CDR2 is SMNVEV (reference sequence).

At least ten counts were recorded for this clonotype. The chain joins TRBV2 to TRBJ2-2; D is undetermined. Per germline, CDR1 SNHLY and CDR2 FYNNEI. The CDR3 covers 14 residues. V lost 4 bases, J lost 0 bases, and 6 bases lay in between. CDR3 bases: TGTGCCAGCAGTGGCGCAGCGAACACCGGGGAGCTGTTTTTT. Protein sequence: CASSGAANTGELFF.

This clonotype was counted many times. The chain employs TRBV29-1 and TRBJ2-4, with a possible D match to TRBD1 (5 bases). CDR3 size: 12 residues. V was trimmed by 3 bases and J by 8 bases, leaving 11 bases between them. Germline loops: CDR1 SQVTM, CDR2 ANQGSEA. The CDR3 reads CSVDVGDDIQYF. CDR3 coding DNA: TGCAGCGTTGACGTAGGGGATGACATTCAGTACTTC. Drawing the rest from reference TRBV29-1 and TRBJ2-4, the complete variable domain is SAVISQKPSRDICQRGTSLTIQCQVDSQVTMMFWYRQQPGQSLTLIATANQGSEATYESGFVIDKFPISRPNLTFSTLTVSNMSPEDSSIYLCSVDVGDDIQYFGAGTRLSVL.

The chain joins TRBV7-2 to TRBJ2-2; D is ambiguous. The ends were cut back, 2 bases at V and 0 bases at J, with 19 bases in the middle. From germline, CDR1 is SGHTA and CDR2 FQGNSA. The CDR3 is made up of 19 amino acids. CDR3 nucleotide sequence: TGTGCCAGCAGCTTATGGGTGAGGCAGGTTAAGGCGAACACCGGGGAGCTGTTTTTT. Residues: CASSLWVRQVKANTGELFF.

This clonotype showed up just a few times. This chain connects TRBV15 to TRBJ2-2; TRBD1 matches at 8 bases. This CDR3 spans 15 amino acids. V dropped 5 bases and J dropped 7; count of bases not matched to a gene: 9. The germline V gene encodes CDR1 LNHNV and CDR2 YYDKDF (reference sequence). CDR3 sequence (DNA): TGTGCCACCAGCCCGGACAGGGTAAAAGACGGGGAGCTGTTTTTT. This codes for CATSPDRVKDGELFF. Variable domain in full (rest from reference TRBV15 and TRBJ2-2): DAMVIQNPRYQVTQFGKPVTLSCSQTLNHNVMYWYQQKSSQAPKLLFHYYDKDFNNEADTPDNFQSRRPNTSFCFLDIRSPGLGDTAMYLCATSPDRVKDGELFFGEGSRLTVL.

The CDR3 here is CSARGGRRVNTEAFF. The CDR3 DNA follows: TGCAGTGCTAGAGGGGGACGGCGGGTGAACACTGAAGCTTTCTTT. This rearrangement joins TRBV20-1 to TRBJ1-1; perhaps TRBD1 as D (5 bases). The germline CDR1 and CDR2 sequences are DFQATT and SNEGSKA (reference sequence). The V end lost 1 base, the J end lost 0 bases, and 12 bases lay between the germline ends. The length of the CDR3 is 15 residues.

In its sample, this clonotype was seen once. A far larger clone is only one base removed, so a read error is likely. No conserved phenylalanine or tryptophan ends this CDR3, so it is likely a read error. This chain's CDR3 is CASSYGTSGSYEQYL. DNA of the CDR3: TGTGCCAGCAGTTACGGGACTAGCGGCTCCTACGAGCAGTACCTC. J is TRBJ2-7 and V is TRBV6-6; 11 bases are shared with TRBD2. CDR1 is MNHNY and CDR2 is SVGAGI in the germline V gene (reference sequence). V trimming: 2 bases; J trimming: 0 bases; junction bases outside the gene matches: 0. The CDR3 sequence is 15 residues long.

Notes on this clonotype: Possible read error: a much larger clone is one base away. The chain is built from TRBV10-3 and TRBJ1-1, with D perhaps TRBD1 (5 bases). Trimming removed 3 bases from V and 1 base from J, with 12 bases in between. The CDR3 contains 15 residues. From germline, CDR1 is ENHRY and CDR2 SYGVKD. The CDR3 loop is CAISEGQDTNTEAFF. Here the CDR3 DNA reads TGTGCCATCAGTGAAGGTCAGGACACGAACACTGAAGCTTTCTTT.

There are a few counts of this clonotype. The J gene is TRBJ2-7, the V gene TRBV5-6, with D tentatively TRBD1 (5 bases). Germline V CDR1 and CDR2: SGHDT, YYEEEE. V lost 0 bases, J lost 7 bases, and 8 bases lay in between. This CDR3 is 12 amino acids long. The CDR3 region is CASSLAAGEQYF. In DNA form, the CDR3 reads TGTGCCAGCAGCTTGGCTGCAGGGGAGCAGTACTTC.

This clonotype occurred a few times. This chain links TRBV30 with TRBJ1-1; D is perhaps TRBD1 (5 bases). CDR1 is GTSNPN and CDR2 is SVGIG in the germline V gene (reference sequence). CDR3 length: 15 residues. With 0 bases removed from V and 3 bases from J, the gap between germline ends came to 14 bases. DNA for the CDR3: TGTGCCTGGAGTGTTATTGGGACGCAATACACTGAAGCTTTCTTT. Protein: CAWSVIGTQYTEAFF.